This T cell receptor beta chain derives from a study of cytomegalovirus exposure and HLA in healthy donors. Broader study findings: What a later analysis reportedly showed was that an Asian-associated ancestry cluster had fewer N-insertions than the approximately 700-donor mean.

PCR involved 60 Vbeta and 13 Jbeta primers. Profiling relied on immunoSEQ multiplex PCR, and the TCRdb table lists in-frame clones only, not all of them. This table has some 130,000 clones, 70% to 90% appearing once. To note about this clone: Antigen: not known.

The CDR3 runs 16 residues. From germline, CDR1 is MDHEN and CDR2 SYDVKM. V was pared by 5 bases and J by 1 base, with 17 bases between. The sequence was obtained from a woman in her thirties or forties in good health and CMV-seropositive. The V gene is TRBV28, the J gene TRBJ2-5, with a weak D call TRBD2 (7 bases). Source material: PBMCs. CDR3 protein: CASSGQGRVPQETQYF. The CDR3 region has the DNA TGTGCCAGCAGTGGCCAGGGGAGGGTTCCCCAAGAGACCCAGTACTTC.